The clone carrying this TCR beta chain appeared a single time. Its antigen is still unknown. CDR1 LNHNV and CDR2 YYDKDF come from the germline V gene (reference sequence). The CDR3 has 14 residues. The J segment lost 4 bases and the V segment lost 5 bases, leaving 3 bases of the junction unmatched. This record belongs to a study of monozygotic twins with cystic fibrosis. Study-wide results and limits: J usage was most co-twin-similar in 8 of 16 pairs, V in 13. Unrelated CF individuals shared fewer identical clonotypes than monozygotic CF twins. Clonality was generally low (median roughly 0.009), higher in the most severe patients. Age, concordance and disease severity did not associate with shared CDR3 numbers.

TCRdb's copy holds only in-frame clones and misses some; the assay was immunoSEQ multiplex PCR. The profile shows around 8,800 clones, about 90% of them singletons. The receptor was isolated from a boy aged 2-15 years with cystic fibrosis. The sample taken for sequencing was blood. The rearrangement uses TRBV15 and TRBJ2-1; 9 nucleotides line up with TRBD1. CDR3 bases: TGTGCCACCAGCGTCGACAGGGGGTACAATGAGCAGTTCTTC. Translated, it gives CATSVDRGYNEQFF.